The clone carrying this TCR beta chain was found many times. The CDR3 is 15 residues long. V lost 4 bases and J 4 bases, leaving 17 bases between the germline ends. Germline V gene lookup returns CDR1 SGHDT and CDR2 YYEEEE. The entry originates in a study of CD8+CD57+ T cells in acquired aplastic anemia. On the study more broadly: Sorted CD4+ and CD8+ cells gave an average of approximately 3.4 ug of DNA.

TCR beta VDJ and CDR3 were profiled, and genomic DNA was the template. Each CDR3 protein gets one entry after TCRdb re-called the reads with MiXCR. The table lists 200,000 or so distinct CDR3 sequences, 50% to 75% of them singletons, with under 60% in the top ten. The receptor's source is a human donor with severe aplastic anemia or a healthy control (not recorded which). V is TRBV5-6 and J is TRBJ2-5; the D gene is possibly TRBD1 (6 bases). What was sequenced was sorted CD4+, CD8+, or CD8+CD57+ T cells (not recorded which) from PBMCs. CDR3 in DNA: TGTGCCAGCAGCCCCGGAACAGGGATCCTAGAGACCCAGTACTTC. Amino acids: CASSPGTGILETQYF.